The rows below give T cell receptor beta chains drawn from one sample of a study of regulatory T cells in long-lasting Graves disease. TCRdb recomputed calls from the multiplex PCR reads with MiXCR, one row per CDR3 protein. The table shows roughly 420,000 distinct CDR3 sequences, with about 16% occurring only once. Sequences were derived from peripheral blood mononuclear cells (PBMCs), sampled at new diagnosis, from a patient treated with antithyroid drugs. Source of these receptors: a female donor with Graves disease. Each CDR3 is given with its conserved first and last residue. Each record gives: D gene, J gene, clone size, V gene, CDR3 DNA, CDR3 protein. D genes are given only for firm matches. Size is stated for part of the rows, as once, few or many counts, or as a class when the clone is expanded.

>TRBD1|TRBJ2-2|many|TRBV28
TGTGCCAGCAGCACCCGGGACAGGGTTGCCGGGGAGCTGTTTTTT
CASSTRDRVAGELFF
>.|TRBJ1-1|many|TRBV12-3/TRBV12-4
TGTGCCACGAGCCTATCCCGGCGAGTGGACACTGAAGCTTTCTTT
CATSLSRRVDTEAFF
>TRBD2|TRBJ2-2|few|TRBV7-9
TGTGCCAGCAGCGTACTAGCGGGAGAATTGACCGGGGAGCTGTTTTTT
CASSVLAGELTGELFF
>.|TRBJ2-7|many|TRBV7-3
TGTGCCAGCAGCTTAGAACCAGGGCTTTCCTACGAGCAGTACTTC
CASSLEPGLSYEQYF
>.|TRBJ2-3|many|TRBV19
TGTGCCAGTAGGAGTCCCGGTAGCACAGATACGCAGTATTTT
CASRSPGSTDTQYF
>.|TRBJ1-3|many|TRBV4-2
TGTGCCAGCAGCCCTCAATCAGCGGTGAGCTCTGGAAACACCATATATTTT
CASSPQSAVSSGNTIYF
>.|TRBJ2-6|.|TRBV5-1
TGCGCCAGCAGAGATGTCTCTGGGGCCAACGTCCTGACTTTC
CASRDVSGANVLTF
>.|TRBJ2-4|many|TRBV12-5
TGTGCTAGTGGTTTGGTACTAGGTCCAGAAATAAACATTCAGTACTTC
CASGLVLGPEINIQYF
>.|TRBJ1-4|many|TRBV2
TGTGCCAGCCACCTCACCGCCGGAGATGAAAAACTGTTTTTT
CASHLTAGDEKLFF
>TRBD1|TRBJ1-1|many|TRBV13
TGTGCCAGCAGTTCAATCCCCGGGGACAGCCAAAAGAACACTGAAGCTTTCTTT
CASSSIPGDSQKNTEAFF
>.|TRBJ2-7|many|TRBV2
TGTGCCAGCAAGGGGACCTACTTATACGAGCAGTACTTC
CASKGTYLYEQYF
>.|TRBJ1-2|once|TRBV7-2
TGTGCCAGCAGCCCCAGGGTAGCGGGTGGCTACACCTTC
CASSPRVAGGYTF
>.|TRBJ1-1|many|TRBV2
TGTGCCAGCAGTGACCGGCACACTGAAGCTTTCTTT
CASSDRHTEAFF
>.|TRBJ1-1|many|TRBV27
TGTGCCAGCAGAACAGGGTACGGGAACACTGAAGCTTTCTTT
CASRTGYGNTEAFF
>TRBD2|TRBJ2-7|many|TRBV15
TGTGCCACCAGCAGAGATCAAGCGGGAGACCACGAGCAGTACTTC
CATSRDQAGDHEQYF
>.|TRBJ1-4|.|TRBV27
TGTGCCAGCAGTTTAGGAGGGGCTAAACTGTTTTTT
CASSLGGAKLFF
>TRBD1|TRBJ2-7|.|TRBV19
TGTGCCAGTGGTATAGTCCACAGGGGTACATACGAGCAGTACTTC
CASGIVHRGTYEQYF
>.|TRBJ1-3|.|TRBV5-1
TGCGCCAGCAGCTTACTGGGAGCCTCTGGAAACACCATATATTTT
CASSLLGASGNTIYF